These 12 T cell receptor beta chains were sequenced from one sample in a study of T cell repertoires in cytomegalovirus infection. TCRdb redid the calling of the reads with MiXCR, one entry per CDR3 protein. This sample has roughly 150,000 distinct CDR3 sequences; 25% to 35% occur once, and the top ten carry around 50%. No cognate antigen is known for these TCRs. The sequencing here drew on CD8+ T cells from cultured PBMCs, taken from culture after CMV antigen stimulation. The source is a human donor in good health (CMV status not recorded). Some clones in this sample may be carry-over from other donors' samples.

The chain has TRBV27 and TRBJ1-1, with 8 positions matching TRBD1. V lost 0 bases to trimming and J lost 4 bases; unmatched junction nucleotides: 4. This CDR3 spans 15 amino acids. Germline CDR1 is MNHEY and CDR2 is SMNVEV (reference sequence). The CDR3 sequence is CASSLSQGAGTEAFF. The CDR3 DNA reads as TGTGCCAGCAGTTTATCGCAGGGGGCAGGCACTGAAGCTTTCTTT.

A remark on this clonotype: This could be a read error, since a much larger clone is one nucleotide away. The chain uses TRBV9 and TRBJ2-1; the match to TRBD2 covers 12 bases. Germline V gene data show CDR1 as SGDLS and CDR2 as YYNGEE. CDR3 size: 17 residues. The CDR3 reads CACSSSLAGGLYNEQFF. The CDR3 DNA reads TGTGCCTGCAGCTCCTCACTAGCGGGGGGTCTATACAATGAGCAGTTCTTC.

The chain has TRBV28 and TRBJ2-2, with D possibly being TRBD1 (6 bases). V gave up 4 bases and J gave up 1 base, with 10 bases separating them. The V gene's germline CDR1 is MDHEN and CDR2 SYDVKM. This CDR3 is built from 15 residues. The CDR3 is CASSSLDRNTGELFF. The CDR3 region has the DNA TGTGCCAGCAGTTCCCTGGACAGGAACACCGGGGAGCTGTTTTTT.

The chain uses TRBV20-1 and TRBJ2-6; D is perhaps TRBD2 (7 bases). CDR1 and CDR2 (germline): DFQATT, SNEGSKA (reference sequence). This CDR3 has 19 residues. Trimming removed 0 bases at V and 0 bases at J, with 18 bases between. For the CDR3, the DNA is TGCAGTGCTAGAGATCGGGGGGCAGGGAGTTTCTCTGGGGCCAACGTCCTGACTTTC. Its protein is CSARDRGAGSFSGANVLTF.

This clonotype was seen ten or more times. The V gene is TRBV9, the J gene TRBJ2-7, with unresolved D. The germline V and J ends were trimmed by 0 bases and 0 bases, with 7 bases remaining between them. The CDR3 consists of 14 residues. Germline V lookup: CDR1 SGDLS, CDR2 YYNGEE. CDR3 in DNA: TGTGCCAGCAGCGTAGTTCCAAGCTCCTACGAGCAGTACTTC. Protein product: CASSVVPSSYEQYF.

V and J are TRBV4-1 and TRBJ2-1; 9 nucleotides match TRBD1. The germline V gene has CDR1 MGHRA and CDR2 YSYEKL. The CDR3 length is 15 residues. The V and J ends lost 1 base and 8 bases, in that order; junction bases with no gene match: 6. The CDR3 DNA sequence: TGCGCCAGCAGCCAAGGAGGGACAGGGCTTGATGAGCAGTTCTTC. Translated: CASSQGGTGLDEQFF.

At least ten counts were recorded for this clonotype. The chain has TRBV7-3 and TRBJ2-3; no firm D call. The germline V gene has CDR1 SGHTA and CDR2 FQGTGA. V shed 5 bases and J shed 1 base, with 13 bases lying between them. The CDR3 is 15 residues long. In DNA form, the CDR3 reads TGTGCCAGCAGCGCTGGGTTGGTCCGCACAGATACGCAGTATTTT. Translating gives CASSAGLVRTDTQYF.

This clonotype was recorded at least ten times. The chain has TRBV7-2 and TRBJ1-1; perhaps TRBD1 as D (5 bases). The V gene's germline CDR1 is SGHTA and CDR2 FQGNSA. The V end was cut by 3 bases, the J end by 4 bases, with 9 bases between. The CDR3 runs 13 residues. CDR3 loop: CASSFGGSTEAFF. The DNA of the CDR3 is TGTGCCAGCAGCTTTGGGGGAAGCACTGAAGCTTTCTTT.

The V call is TRBV7-9, the J call TRBJ1-1; D not certain. The V end was cut by 2 bases, the J end by 7 bases, with 11 bases between. This CDR3 has 13 residues. Germline-derived CDR1 and CDR2 are SEHNR and FQNEAQ (reference sequence). CDR3 nucleotides: TGTGCCAGCAGCTTACGGGTGTCAATTGAAGCTTTCTTT. As protein: CASSLRVSIEAFF.

The chain combines TRBV5-5 with TRBJ1-1; 7 bases align to TRBD1. Looked up from germline, CDR1 is SGHKS and CDR2 is YYEKEE (reference sequence). The V segment lost 2 bases and the J segment 1 base; nucleotides outside the gene matches: 5. The CDR3 spans 15 residues. CDR3: CASSLPGTANTEAFF. DNA of the CDR3: TGTGCCAGCAGCTTACCAGGGACAGCGAACACTGAAGCTTTCTTT.

This clonotype has just a few counts. The V call is TRBV12-3 or TRBV12-4, the J call TRBJ1-3, with D possibly TRBD1 on 5 matching bases. This CDR3 has 17 residues. Trimming cost V 3 bases and J 0 bases, with 15 bases left between them. Written as DNA, the CDR3 is TGTGCCAGCAGTTTTAATGCAGGGATGAGCTCTGGAAACACCATATATTTT. Encoded protein: CASSFNAGMSSGNTIYF.

This clonotype was recorded once. The chain is built from TRBV27 and TRBJ2-7; 9 bases are shared with TRBD1. J lost 2 bases, V lost 4 bases, and 12 bases had no gene match. The CDR3 has 17 amino acids. Germline values: CDR1 MNHEY, CDR2 SMNVEV (reference sequence). Written as DNA, the CDR3 is TGTGCCAGCAGTTCCCTGACTACAGGGGGCCATACCTACGAGCAGTACTTC. This encodes CASSSLTTGGHTYEQYF.